This passage covers 11 T cell receptor beta chains from one sample sequenced in a study of response to subunit inactivated influenza vaccine. From the RT-PCR reads, TCRdb called clonotypes with MiXCR, one entry per CDR3 protein. This sample yields over 650,000 distinct CDR3 sequences, of which about 18% are seen a single time; approximately 10% belongs to the top ten. Here the sequenced sample was PBMCs from blood, taken 5 to 6 days after vaccination. These receptor sequences come from a man aged 50 to 59 who received an inactivated influenza vaccine.

This clonotype appeared a few times. The chain combines TRBV12-3 or TRBV12-4 with TRBJ1-1; weak D call: TRBD1 (6 bases). The CDR3 has 14 residues. V was trimmed by 6 bases and J by 5 bases, leaving 16 bases between them. The CDR3 here is CASSHPSGTTEAFF. In nucleotides, the CDR3 is TGTGCCAGCAGCCACCCCTCCGGGACAACTGAAGCTTTCTTT.

The CDR3 reads CASSPDGTYTGELFF. The DNA of the CDR3 is TGTGCCAGCAGCCCGGACGGGACTTACACCGGGGAGCTGTTTTTT. The gene calls are TRBV5-6 and TRBJ2-2, with D possibly matching TRBD2 (6 bases). CDR3 length: 15 amino acids. In germline, CDR1 is SGHDT, CDR2 YYEEEE. Between the trimmed V and J ends, which lost 4 bases and 3 bases, there was a span of 13 bases.

This clonotype was recorded many times. The chain has TRBV4-3 and TRBJ2-7; 8 bases fit TRBD2. The germline V gene has CDR1 LGHNA and CDR2 YSLEER. The CDR3 loop spans 14 amino acids. V lost 1 base and J lost 5; bases outside the gene matches: 4. CDR3 loop: CASSQAGLADEQYF. The DNA for the CDR3 is TGCGCCAGCAGCCAAGCCGGACTAGCAGACGAGCAGTACTTC.

The chain combines TRBV4-3 with TRBJ2-7; no firm D call. The CDR3 has 15 residues. With 3 bases removed from V and 0 bases from J, the gap between germline ends came to 12 bases. Germline assignment: CDR1 LGHNA and CDR2 YSLEER. The CDR3 DNA reads as TGCGCCAGCAGCCAGGTATGGGCGAGCTCCTACGAGCAGTACTTC. Amino acids: CASSQVWASSYEQYF.

This clonotype has only a few counts. The chain recombines TRBV7-8 with TRBJ1-6; D is unresolved. Germline loops: CDR1 SGHVS, CDR2 FQNEAQ. This CDR3 is 16 amino acids long. Trimming cost V 5 bases and J 7 bases, with 18 bases left between them. The CDR3 loop reads CASSQGPLTRNSPLHF. CDR3 in DNA: TGTGCCAGCAGCCAAGGGCCATTGACACGGAATTCACCCCTCCACTTT.

The genes are TRBV20-1 and TRBJ2-1, with D possibly TRBD1 on 5 matching bases. Germline V gene data show CDR1 as DFQATT and CDR2 as SNEGSKA (reference sequence). The germline V and J ends were trimmed by 3 bases and 0 bases, with 15 bases remaining between them. CDR3 size: 16 residues. In DNA, the CDR3 is TGCAGTGCTAGTCCCAGGGCTCCGAGCTCCTACAATGAGCAGTTCTTC. Protein: CSASPRAPSSYNEQFF.

There are a few counts of this clonotype. The chain recombines TRBV4-2 with TRBJ1-5; no clear D. This CDR3 is built from 13 residues. Trimming took 3 bases from V and 3 from J, leaving 6 bases between them. Per the germline V gene, CDR1 is LGHNA and CDR2 is YNFKEQ. The CDR3 DNA reads as TGTGCCAGCAGCCAGTCAGTCAATCAGCCCCAGCATTTT. Its translation: CASSQSVNQPQHF.

This clonotype was seen a handful of times. This sequence joins TRBV12-3 or TRBV12-4 and TRBJ2-3; 11 bases agree with TRBD1. The CDR3 has 15 amino acids. Trimming took 2 bases from V and 6 from J; bases not matched to a gene: 4. The CDR3 DNA is TGTGCCAGCAGTTTAAGGGACAGGGGGTCGGATACGCAGTATTTT. Encoded protein: CASSLRDRGSDTQYF.

This chain uses TRBV24-1 with TRBJ2-3; TRBD2 matches at 9 bases. V was clipped by 4 bases and J by 5 bases; unmatched bases: 12. The CDR3 consists of 17 residues. CDR1 is KGHDR, CDR2 SFDVKD, per germline. The CDR3 here is CATSDISGRGHEDTQYF. CDR3 in DNA: TGTGCCACCAGTGACATTAGCGGGAGAGGGCATGAAGATACGCAGTATTTT.

This clonotype has more than one count but fewer than ten. V and J are TRBV5-1 and TRBJ2-7, with a tentative D call TRBD1 (6 bases). Germline V gene sequence: CDR1 SGHRS, CDR2 YFSETQ. This CDR3 region has 15 residues. V dropped 3 bases and J dropped 1 base, with 14 bases sitting between them. DNA of the CDR3: TGCGCCAGCAGCTACGACAGGCGCGCTTCCTACGAGCAGTACTTC. Amino acid sequence: CASSYDRRASYEQYF.

This clonotype was recorded at least ten times. This chain joins TRBV7-2 and TRBJ2-7; D unresolved. Trimming shortened V by 1 base and J by 4 bases, and 14 bases separated the two germline ends. Per germline, CDR1 SGHTA and CDR2 FQGNSA. This CDR3 comprises 15 residues. CDR3 protein: CASSLEGSKAYEQYF. CDR3 DNA: TGTGCCAGCAGCTTAGAGGGCTCCAAAGCTTACGAGCAGTACTTC.